The 5 T cell receptor beta chains presented below share a single source sample, sequenced in a study of shared clonotypes between healthy human individuals. The protocol was immunoSEQ multiplex PCR, while the TCRdb copy is restricted to in-frame clones and leaves out a portion. Altogether more than 400,000 clones are present, 95% to 97% being singletons, with the ten largest covering 0.05% to 0.08%. Sequenced: naive CD4+ T cells sorted from blood. Indicated subset: CD45RA+ positively selected. The receptors originated from a woman in her 30s in good health.

This clone was counted a single time. CDR3 nucleotide sequence: TGTGCCAGCAGCCCCCTTGTGGGGGGAGCCTACAATGAGCAGTTCTTC. Its translation is CASSPLVGGAYNEQFF. The gene calls are TRBV14 and TRBJ2-1; a possible D gene is TRBD2 (6 bases). The germline V gene encodes CDR1 SGHDN and CDR2 FVKESK. This CDR3 is 16 amino acids long. The ends were cut back, 4 bases at V and 2 bases at J, with 15 bases in the middle.

The gene calls are TRBV19 and TRBJ1-2, with 7 nucleotides matching TRBD1. Germline V lookup: CDR1 LNHDA, CDR2 SQIVND (reference sequence). The CDR3 has 16 amino acids. Trimming cost V 3 bases and J 3 bases; bases outside gene matches: 10. The CDR3 loop is CASSIDSGGNHYGYTF. The CDR3 nucleotides are TGTGCCAGTAGTATTGACTCAGGGGGAAACCACTATGGCTACACCTTC.

The J gene is TRBJ1-4, the V gene TRBV5-1, with 10 bases aligning to TRBD1. From germline, CDR1 is SGHRS and CDR2 YFSETQ. This CDR3 is built from 16 residues. After removal of 3 bases from V and 5 bases from J, the junction contained 7 bases not matched to a gene. The CDR3 DNA sequence: TGCGCCAGCAGCTACGGAGGGACAGGGGAGAATGAAAAACTGTTTTTT. This sequence encodes CASSYGGTGENEKLFF.

The V call is TRBV4-1, the J call TRBJ1-1, with D perhaps TRBD1 (6 bases). Germline V lookup: CDR1 MGHRA, CDR2 YSYEKL. The V and J ends lost 7 bases and 3 bases respectively, with 27 bases between them. The CDR3 covers 18 residues. This CDR3 reads CASTTTIGGGLADTEAFF. CDR3 in DNA: TGCGCCAGCACGACAACCATAGGGGGGGGGCTAGCGGACACTGAAGCTTTCTTT.

V is TRBV28 and J is TRBJ2-3; tentatively, D is TRBD1 (5 bases). The CDR3 totals 13 residues. Trimming cost V 7 bases and J 1 base, with 9 bases left between them. Germline V gene data show CDR1 as MDHEN and CDR2 as SYDVKM. The CDR3 protein is CASTLGGTDTQYF. The CDR3 coding sequence is TGTGCCAGCACCTTAGGGGGCACAGATACGCAGTATTTT.